This T cell receptor beta chain was sequenced in a study of blood T cell repertoires in COVID-19. In the study overall: Sites across the United States, Italy and Spain contributed samples from acute and convalescent COVID-19. T cells, B-cell-depleted T cells, or PBMCs provided the cDNA or gDNA that served as material.

Methods used by the authors: How many nucleated cells were present was estimated from reference gene primer amplification. Clones were read by immunoSEQ multiplex PCR, and TCRdb kept only the in-frame ones, dropping some. V and J calls and clone size are those listed in that table; D and trimming were worked out from the DNA. Of 140,000 to 150,000 clones listed, 80% to 90% were seen once; the top ten hold less than 2%. This CDR3 is 16 amino acids long. Trimming cost V 1 base and J 8 bases, with 17 bases left between them. Germline CDR1 and CDR2: SNHLY and FYNNEI. The clonotype was recovered from a woman aged 45 to 65 with acute or convalescent COVID-19. The sequenced material came from peripheral blood. This chain links TRBV2 with TRBJ1-4; no clear D gene. Here the CDR3 DNA reads TGTGCCAGCAGTGAAGAAGCGTACAAGCACGGGGAAAAACTGTTTTTT. Its translation is CASSEEAYKHGEKLFF.